A single sample is the source of the 15 T cell receptor beta chains below, sequenced in a study of blood T cells in healthy people across ages. A sample-barcoded 5' primer and a J-beta primer mix were used in a second PCR of roughly 7 to 11 cycles. One entry per CDR3 protein results from TCRdb running MiXCR on the 5' RACE reads. The sample records over 600,000 distinct CDR3 sequences, less than 60% being singletons. Sequences were obtained from blood. Source of these receptors: an elderly man in good health.

The chain links TRBV21-1 to TRBJ1-2; the table gives TRBD1 as D, unverified against the DNA. TRBV21-1 is listed as a pseudogene. The CDR3 has 17 amino acids. CDR3: CASSKAQPPGAENGYTF. The CDR3 DNA reads TGTGCCAGCAGCAAAGCGCAACCCCCAGGGGCTGAGAATGGCTACACCTTC.

J is TRBJ2-5 and V is TRBV21-1; the D segment call TRBD1 is taken from the table without a DNA check. TRBV21-1 is listed as a pseudogene. This CDR3 is built from 16 residues. This chain's CDR3 is CASSKTRDRQQETQYF. The CDR3, as DNA: TGTGCCAGCAGCAAGACGCGGGACAGACAACAAGAGACCCAGTACTTC.

This clonotype was counted between two and nine times. The chain recombines TRBV20-1 with TRBJ2-7, with 9 nucleotides matching TRBD2. V dropped 1 base and J dropped 6; count of bases not matched to a gene: 13. The germline CDR1 and CDR2 sequences are DFQATT and SNEGSKA (reference sequence). The CDR3 totals 16 residues. CDR3 region: CSARGAPGLAASEQYF. The CDR3 coding sequence is TGCAGTGCTAGAGGGGCGCCGGGACTAGCTGCCAGCGAGCAGTACTTC.

This clonotype was detected ten times or more. This rearrangement joins TRBV20-1 to TRBJ2-1; TRBD2 matches at 12 bases. The junction had 7 bases not matched to a gene; V was cut back by 4 bases and J by 0 bases. The length of the CDR3 is 17 residues. Germline V CDR1 and CDR2: DFQATT, SNEGSKA (reference sequence). CDR3 residues: CSATGTSGPSSYNEQFF. DNA for the CDR3: TGCAGTGCTACAGGGACTAGCGGGCCTTCCTCCTACAATGAGCAGTTCTTC.

This rearrangement joins TRBV10-3 to TRBJ2-7, with 7 nucleotides matching TRBD1. The J call may be faulty, since TRBJ2-5 better matches the DNA end. CDR3 size: 16 residues. Germline CDR1 and CDR2: ENHRY and SYGVKD. The CDR3 DNA reads as TGTGCCATCAGTGAGACCGGGACAGAACAGCAAGAGACCCAGTACTTC. It translates to CAISETGTEQQETQYF.

CDR3 bases: TGTGCCAGCAGTTACCGGACTAGCGGGGGGCCTACAACCTACGAGCAGTACTTC. As protein: CASSYRTSGGPTTYEQYF. V usage is TRBV6-5 and J usage is TRBJ2-7; 14 positions agree with TRBD2. The CDR3 covers 18 residues. Per germline, CDR1 MNHEY and CDR2 SVGAGI. V dropped 2 bases and J dropped 2; count of bases not matched to a gene: 8.

The gene calls are TRBV7-9 and TRBJ2-7; 10 nucleotides line up with TRBD1. J was trimmed by 2 bases and V by 5 bases; bases with no gene match: 9. Germline V gives CDR1 SEHNR, CDR2 FQNEAQ (reference sequence). The CDR3 totals 16 residues. The CDR3 DNA follows: TGTGCCAGCAGCCCGCGCAGGGGACAGGGGACCTACGAGCAGTACTTC. This codes for CASSPRRGQGTYEQYF.

J is TRBJ2-7 and V is TRBV6-2 or TRBV6-3, with D hard to call. CDR3 size: 14 residues. Germline V gene lookup returns CDR1 MNHEY and CDR2 SVGEGT. Between the trimmed V and J ends, which lost 5 bases and 2 bases, there was a span of 13 bases. The CDR3 region has the DNA TGTGCCAGCAGTGCCCAGACTGCTACCTACGAGCAGTACTTC. It specifies CASSAQTATYEQYF.

This clonotype was observed once. The J gene is TRBJ1-6, the V gene TRBV12-3 or TRBV12-4; D gene unclear. V shed 6 bases and J shed 11 bases, with 14 bases lying between them. The CDR3 is made up of 13 amino acids. The CDR3 region has the DNA TGTGCCAGCAGACCTGGGCTCGGACCACCCCTCCACTTT. This codes for CASRPGLGPPLHF.

J is TRBJ2-5 and V is TRBV9; D may be TRBD2 (5 bases). CDR3 length: 16 amino acids. CDR1 and CDR2 from the germline V gene are SGDLS and YYNGEE. Trimming cost V 0 bases and J 1 base, with 13 bases left between them. CDR3 residues: CASSVVGSGIQETQYF. The CDR3 DNA follows: TGTGCCAGCAGCGTAGTAGGGAGTGGGATCCAAGAGACCCAGTACTTC.

A remark on this clonotype: With a much larger clone just one base away, this may be a read error. The chain employs TRBV12-3 or TRBV12-4 and TRBJ1-6, with D possibly TRBD1 on 5 matching bases. CDR3 length: 14 residues. V was cut by 3 bases and J by 8 bases, with 11 bases left in between. The CDR3 region has the DNA TGTGCCAGCAGTTTGAGGGGATGCGATTCACCCCTCCACTTT. Translated, it gives CASSLRGCDSPLHF.

J is TRBJ2-1 and V is TRBV11-2; no clear D gene. This CDR3 region has 15 residues. V lost 1 base and J lost 4, with 11 bases in between. Per germline, CDR1 SGHAT and CDR2 FQNNGV. The CDR3 bases are TGTGCCAGCAGCTTAGTCTCCGTGAGATACAATGAGCAGTTCTTC. Translated, it gives CASSLVSVRYNEQFF.

The rearrangement joins TRBV5-1 to TRBJ2-1; 11 bases line up with TRBD2. In germline, CDR1 is SGHRS, CDR2 YFSETQ. V dropped 5 bases and J dropped 5; count of bases not matched to a gene: 3. The CDR3 has 14 residues. CDR3 residues: CASRRGLADNEQFF. DNA of the CDR3: TGCGCCAGCAGGAGGGGACTAGCGGACAATGAGCAGTTCTTC.

Notes on this clonotype: At one of its ends the junction is not consistent with the germline gene, which may arise from a read error. The V and J genes are TRBV14 and TRBJ2-4, with TRBD1 as a possible D gene (6 bases). The germline CDR1 and CDR2 sequences are SGHDN and FVKESK. The CDR3 totals 14 residues. CDR3 nucleotides: TGTGCCGGCAGTACCGGGCAGGGGATCAACATTCAGTACTTC. This codes for CAGSTGQGINIQYF.

The V and J genes are TRBV20-1 and TRBJ2-7; TRBD1 agrees at 10 bases. The CDR3 spans 13 residues. Per germline, CDR1 DFQATT and CDR2 SNEGSKA (reference sequence). J was trimmed by 5 bases and V by 7 bases; bases with no gene match: 8. CDR3 sequence: CSGRRTGGNEQYF. DNA for the CDR3: TGCAGTGGCCGTAGGACAGGGGGTAACGAGCAGTACTTC.